This T cell receptor beta chain emerged from a study of EBV T-cell therapy then PD-1 blockade in nasopharyngeal carcinoma (dated by TCRdb to the early 2020s). The CDR3 contains 14 residues, cysteine and phenylalanine counted. The DNA shown is the 42-base CDR3, in frame from base 1. The CDR1 and CDR2 encoded by the germline V gene are MNHEY and SVGEGT. V and J lose 4 bases and 3 bases, and a span of 11 bases separates them. The sample's treatment or condition label is to be understood as: AdE1-LMPpoly-expanded autologous EBV-specific T-cell therapy followed by anti-PD-1 nivolumab. The Qiagen DNeasy Kit was used to extract genomic DNA from the sorted cells. The immunoSEQ platform was used for deep sequencing of the TCR beta chain. On the authors' methods: Repertoire data analysis was performed with the immunoSEQ Analyzer software. TCRdb limited this immuneACCESS table to in-frame rearrangements with V and J called. A share of clones is missing; checked studies link under half to unresolved V genes, and the rest is unexplained. Clonal size and the V and J genes are those of that table, whereas D and trimming came from the DNA. For this sample there are roughly 16,000 clones; over 70% appear just once. Roughly 29% of the sample is in the top ten clones.

Concerning this clone: Its antigen target is currently unknown. Base qualities are missing; no much larger clone stands one base away.

Sequences were derived from CD8+ T cells from blood, sampled at day 0 from a patient whose treatment included autologous EBV-specific T cells and nivolumab. This receptor chain uses TRBV6-2 or TRBV6-3 and TRBJ2-3, and the D gene may be TRBD2, 6 bases matching. The TCR was taken from a man in his forties with nasopharyngeal carcinoma. The CDR3 reads CASSFREVTDTQYF. The DNA sequence is as follows: TGTGCCAGCAGTTTCAGGGAGGTAACAGATACGCAGTATTTT.